This T cell receptor (beta chain) emerged from a study of T cell responses to AZD1222 COVID-19 vaccine. V shed 1 base, J shed 5 bases, and the junction held 9 bases outside the gene matches. Germline V gene data show CDR1 as LGHNA and CDR2 as YSLEER. The CDR3 consists of 17 residues. Sequencing used immunoSEQ multiplex PCR; TCRdb keeps in-frame clones, though not all of them. Here the sample spans under 200,000 clones, around 93% being singletons. The clonotype was recovered from an adult in good health. V usage is TRBV4-3 and J usage is TRBJ2-1, with 9 bases lining up with TRBD2. Specimen: peripheral blood, collected on day 0 of AZD1222 vaccination. CDR3 sequence: CASSQARASGKDNEQFF. The CDR3 region has the DNA TGCGCCAGCAGCCAAGCCAGAGCTAGCGGGAAAGACAATGAGCAGTTCTTC.